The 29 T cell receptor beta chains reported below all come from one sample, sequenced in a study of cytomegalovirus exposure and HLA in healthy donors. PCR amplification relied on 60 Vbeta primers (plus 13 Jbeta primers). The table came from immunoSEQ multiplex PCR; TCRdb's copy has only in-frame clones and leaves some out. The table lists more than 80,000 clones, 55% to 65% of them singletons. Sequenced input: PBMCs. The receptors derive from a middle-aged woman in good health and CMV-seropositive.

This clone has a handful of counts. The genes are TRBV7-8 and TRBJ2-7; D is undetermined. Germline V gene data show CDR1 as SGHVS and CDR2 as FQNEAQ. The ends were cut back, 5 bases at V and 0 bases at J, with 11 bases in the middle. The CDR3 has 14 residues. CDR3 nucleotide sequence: TGTGCCAGCAGCCCCCTGACTGGCTCCTACGAGCAGTACTTC. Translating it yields CASSPLTGSYEQYF. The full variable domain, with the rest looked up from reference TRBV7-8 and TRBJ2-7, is GAGVSQSPRYKVAKRGQDVALRCDPISGHVSLFWYQQALGQGPEFLTYFQNEAQLDKSGLPSDRFFAERPEGSVSTLKIQRTQQEDSAVYLCASSPLTGSYEQYFGPGTRLTVT.

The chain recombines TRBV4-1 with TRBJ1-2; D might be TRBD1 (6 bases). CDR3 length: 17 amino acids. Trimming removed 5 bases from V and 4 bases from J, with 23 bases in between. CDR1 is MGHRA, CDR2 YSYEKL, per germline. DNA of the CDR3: TGCGCCAGCAGCTCCTCAGCGATCGGGGGGCGAAGCTATGGCTACACCTTC. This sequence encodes CASSSSAIGGRSYGYTF.

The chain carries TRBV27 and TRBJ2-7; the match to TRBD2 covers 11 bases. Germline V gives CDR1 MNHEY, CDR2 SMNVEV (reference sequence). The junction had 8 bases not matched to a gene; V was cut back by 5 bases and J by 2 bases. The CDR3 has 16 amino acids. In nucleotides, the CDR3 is TGTGCCAGCAGTCTCGCTAGCGGGAGGTCGACCTACGAGCAGTACTTC. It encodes CASSLASGRSTYEQYF.

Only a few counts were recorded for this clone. For the CDR3, the DNA is TGTGCCAGCTCACCGATTACAGGGATCAAAAGCGAGCAGTACTTC. Translating gives CASSPITGIKSEQYF. The V call is TRBV18, the J call TRBJ2-7; possibly TRBD1 for D (6 bases). V dropped 3 bases and J dropped 6 bases, with 18 bases sitting between them. Germline V gene sequence: CDR1 KGHSH, CDR2 LQKENI. This CDR3 has 15 residues.

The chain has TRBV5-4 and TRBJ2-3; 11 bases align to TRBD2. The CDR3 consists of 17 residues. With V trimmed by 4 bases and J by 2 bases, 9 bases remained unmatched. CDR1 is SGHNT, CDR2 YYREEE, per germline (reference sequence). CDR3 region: CASSLFPGLAATDTQYF. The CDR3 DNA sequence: TGTGCCAGCAGCCTTTTTCCGGGACTAGCGGCCACAGATACGCAGTATTTT.

CDR3: CASSVNLAGGDNEQFF. Written as DNA, the CDR3 is TGTGCCAGCAGTGTCAACTTAGCGGGTGGAGACAATGAGCAGTTCTTC. This chain uses TRBV6-4 with TRBJ2-1; 7 nucleotides match TRBD2. The CDR3 is made up of 16 amino acids. V gave up 4 bases and J gave up 5 bases; unmatched junction bases: 11. Per germline, CDR1 MRHNA and CDR2 SNTAGT.

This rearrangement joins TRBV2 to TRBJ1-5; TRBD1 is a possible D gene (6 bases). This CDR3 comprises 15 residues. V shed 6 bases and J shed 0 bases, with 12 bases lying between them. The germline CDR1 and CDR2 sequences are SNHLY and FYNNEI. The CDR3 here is CASRDSDVSNQPQHF. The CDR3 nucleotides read TGTGCCAGCAGGGACAGCGATGTTAGCAATCAGCCCCAGCATTTT.

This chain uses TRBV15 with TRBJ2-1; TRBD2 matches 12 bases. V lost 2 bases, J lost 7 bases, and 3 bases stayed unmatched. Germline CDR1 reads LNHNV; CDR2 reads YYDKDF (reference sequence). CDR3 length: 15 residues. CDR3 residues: CATSRLAGGPNEQFF. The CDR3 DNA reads TGTGCCACCAGCAGACTAGCGGGAGGGCCAAATGAGCAGTTCTTC.

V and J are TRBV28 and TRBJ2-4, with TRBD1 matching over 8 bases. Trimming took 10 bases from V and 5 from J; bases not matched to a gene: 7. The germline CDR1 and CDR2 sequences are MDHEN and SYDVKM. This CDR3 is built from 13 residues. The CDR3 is CATLVTGENIQYF. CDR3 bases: TGTGCCACCCTGGTGACAGGGGAAAACATTCAGTACTTC.

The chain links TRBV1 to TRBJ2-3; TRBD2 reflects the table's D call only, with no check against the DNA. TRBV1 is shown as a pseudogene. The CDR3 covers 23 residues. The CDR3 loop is CTSSQGVSETSGITNRTWCTQYF. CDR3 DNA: TGCACCAGCAGCCAAGGAGTGTCAGAGACTAGCGGGATTACCAATCGGACGTGGTGCACGCAGTATTTT.

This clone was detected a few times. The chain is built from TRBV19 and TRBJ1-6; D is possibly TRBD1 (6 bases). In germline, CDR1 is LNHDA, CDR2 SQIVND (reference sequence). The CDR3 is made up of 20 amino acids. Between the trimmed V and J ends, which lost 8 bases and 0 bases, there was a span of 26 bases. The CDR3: CASPYQRWTDPSSYNSPLHF. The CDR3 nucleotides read TGTGCCAGTCCGTACCAGAGGTGGACAGACCCCAGCTCCTATAATTCACCCCTCCACTTT.

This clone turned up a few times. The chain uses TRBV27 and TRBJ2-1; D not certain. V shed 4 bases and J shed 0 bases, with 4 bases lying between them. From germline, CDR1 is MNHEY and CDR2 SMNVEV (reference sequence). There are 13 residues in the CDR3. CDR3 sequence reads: CASSSFSYNEQFF. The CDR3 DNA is TGTGCCAGCAGTTCGTTCTCCTACAATGAGCAGTTCTTC.

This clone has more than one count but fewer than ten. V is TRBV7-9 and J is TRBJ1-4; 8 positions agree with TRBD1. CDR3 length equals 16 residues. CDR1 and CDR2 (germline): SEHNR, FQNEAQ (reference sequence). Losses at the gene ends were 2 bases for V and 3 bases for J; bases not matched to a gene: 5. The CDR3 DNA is TGTGCCAGCAGCTTACAGGGGGCCGCAGCTAATGAAAAACTGTTTTTT. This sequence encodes CASSLQGAAANEKLFF.

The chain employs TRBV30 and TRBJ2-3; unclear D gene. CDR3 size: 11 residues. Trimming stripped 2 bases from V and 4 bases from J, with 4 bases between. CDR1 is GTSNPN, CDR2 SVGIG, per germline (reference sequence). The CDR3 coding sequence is TGTGCCTGGAGTCTATCAGATACGCAGTATTTT. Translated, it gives CAWSLSDTQYF.

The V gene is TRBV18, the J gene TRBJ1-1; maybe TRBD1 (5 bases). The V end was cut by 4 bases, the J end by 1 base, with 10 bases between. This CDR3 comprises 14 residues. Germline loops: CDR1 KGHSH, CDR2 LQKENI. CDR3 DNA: TGTGCCAGCTCACAGGGGTCTGGGAACACTGAAGCTTTCTTT. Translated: CASSQGSGNTEAFF.

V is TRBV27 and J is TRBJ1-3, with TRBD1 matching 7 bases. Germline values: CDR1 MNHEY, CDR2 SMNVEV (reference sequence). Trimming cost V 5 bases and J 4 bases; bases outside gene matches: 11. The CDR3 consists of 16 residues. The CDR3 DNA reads TGTGCCAGCAGTCCACAAAGTCCGGGACAGGGAAACACCATATATTTT. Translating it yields CASSPQSPGQGNTIYF.

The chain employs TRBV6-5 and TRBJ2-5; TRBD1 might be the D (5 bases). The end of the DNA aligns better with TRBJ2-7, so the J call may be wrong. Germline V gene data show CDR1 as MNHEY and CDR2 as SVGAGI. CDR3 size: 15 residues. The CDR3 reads CASSGHLQGAYEQYF. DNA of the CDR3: TGTGCCAGCAGTGGCCACCTCCAGGGTGCGTACGAGCAGTACTTC.

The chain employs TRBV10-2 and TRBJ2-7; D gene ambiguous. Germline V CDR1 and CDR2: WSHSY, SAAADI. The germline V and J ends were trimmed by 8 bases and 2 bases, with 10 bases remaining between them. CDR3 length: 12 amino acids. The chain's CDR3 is CASGAGTYEQYF. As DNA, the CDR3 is TGCGCCAGCGGTGCAGGTACCTACGAGCAGTACTTC.

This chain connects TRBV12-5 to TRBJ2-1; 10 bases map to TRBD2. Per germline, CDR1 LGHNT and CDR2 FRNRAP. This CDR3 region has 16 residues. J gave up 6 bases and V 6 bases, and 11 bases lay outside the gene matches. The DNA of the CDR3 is TGTGCTAGTGGCCCCCCCAGGACTAGCGGAAGCAATGAGCAGTTCTTC. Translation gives CASGPPRTSGSNEQFF.

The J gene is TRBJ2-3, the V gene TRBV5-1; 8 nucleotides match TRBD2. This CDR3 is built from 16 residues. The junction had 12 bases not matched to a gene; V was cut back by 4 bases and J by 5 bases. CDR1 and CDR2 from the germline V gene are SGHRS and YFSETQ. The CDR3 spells CASSLGLAALGDTQYF. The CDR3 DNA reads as TGCGCCAGCAGCCTCGGACTAGCAGCACTCGGAGATACGCAGTATTTT.

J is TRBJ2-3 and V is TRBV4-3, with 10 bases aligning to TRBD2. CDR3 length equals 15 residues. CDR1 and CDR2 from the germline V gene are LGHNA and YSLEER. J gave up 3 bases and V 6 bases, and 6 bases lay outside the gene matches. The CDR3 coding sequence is TGCGCCAGCAGTCGGGGACTAGCGTTAACAGATACGCAGTATTTT. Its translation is CASSRGLALTDTQYF.

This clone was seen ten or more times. CDR3 nucleotides: TGTGCCAGCAGCTCAACTAGCGAAGACATTCAGTACTTC. Translation: CASSSTSEDIQYF. The V call is TRBV27, the J call TRBJ2-4; 7 bases fit TRBD2. CDR1 and CDR2 (germline): MNHEY, SMNVEV (reference sequence). With V trimmed by 6 bases and J by 8 bases, 7 bases remained unmatched. CDR3 length equals 13 residues.

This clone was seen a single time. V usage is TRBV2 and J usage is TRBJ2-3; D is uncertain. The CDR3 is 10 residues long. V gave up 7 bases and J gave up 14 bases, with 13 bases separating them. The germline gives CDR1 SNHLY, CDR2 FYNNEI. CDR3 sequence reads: CASKEVPAYF. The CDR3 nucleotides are TGTGCCAGCAAAGAGGTACCAGCGTATTTT.

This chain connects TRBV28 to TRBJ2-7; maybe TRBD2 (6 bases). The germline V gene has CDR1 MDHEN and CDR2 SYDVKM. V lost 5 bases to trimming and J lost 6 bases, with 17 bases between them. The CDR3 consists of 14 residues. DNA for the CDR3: TGTGCCAGCAGTACGGGACTTTCCGTCTCCGAGCAGTACTTC. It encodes CASSTGLSVSEQYF.

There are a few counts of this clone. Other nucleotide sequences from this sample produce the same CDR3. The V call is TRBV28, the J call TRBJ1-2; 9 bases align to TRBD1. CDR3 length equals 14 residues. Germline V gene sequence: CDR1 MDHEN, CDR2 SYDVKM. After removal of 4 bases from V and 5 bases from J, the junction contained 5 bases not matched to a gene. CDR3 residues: CASSSGTGTYGYTF. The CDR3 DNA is TGTGCCAGCAGTTCCGGGACAGGGACATATGGCTACACCTTC.

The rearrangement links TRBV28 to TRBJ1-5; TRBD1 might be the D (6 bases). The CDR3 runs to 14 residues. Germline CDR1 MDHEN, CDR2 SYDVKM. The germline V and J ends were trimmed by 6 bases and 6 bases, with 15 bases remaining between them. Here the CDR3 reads CASSPPGGRQPQHF. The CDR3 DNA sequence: TGTGCCAGCAGCCCCCCCGGGGGGCGTCAGCCCCAGCATTTT. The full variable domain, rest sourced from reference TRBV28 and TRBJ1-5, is DVKVTQSSRYLVKRTGEKVFLECVQDMDHENMFWYRQDPGLGLRLIYFSYDVKMKEKGDIPEGYSVSREKKERFSLILESASTNQTSMYLCASSPPGGRQPQHFGDGTRLSIL.

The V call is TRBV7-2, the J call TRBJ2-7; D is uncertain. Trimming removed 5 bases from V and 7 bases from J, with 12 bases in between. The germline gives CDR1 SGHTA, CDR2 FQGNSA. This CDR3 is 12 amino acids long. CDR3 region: CASSLRLGEQYF. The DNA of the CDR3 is TGTGCCAGCAGCCTCCGACTTGGAGAGCAGTACTTC.

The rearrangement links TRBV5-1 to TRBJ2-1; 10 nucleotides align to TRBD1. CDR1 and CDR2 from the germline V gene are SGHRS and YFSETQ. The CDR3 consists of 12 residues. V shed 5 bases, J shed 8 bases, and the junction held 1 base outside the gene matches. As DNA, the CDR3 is TGCGCCAGCAGAGGACAGGGGGATGAGCAGTTCTTC. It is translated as CASRGQGDEQFF.

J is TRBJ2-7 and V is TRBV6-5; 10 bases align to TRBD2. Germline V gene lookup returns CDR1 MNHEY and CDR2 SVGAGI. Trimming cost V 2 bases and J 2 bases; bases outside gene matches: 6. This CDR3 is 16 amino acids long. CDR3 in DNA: TGTGCCAGCAGTTACCTACGAGCGGGAGGGCCCTACGAGCAGTACTTC. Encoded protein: CASSYLRAGGPYEQYF.